The 6 T cell receptor beta chains given below trace back to one sample, sequenced in a study of technical replicates of blood from a few donors. Sequencing used immunoSEQ multiplex PCR; TCRdb keeps in-frame clones, though not all of them. Found here are 75,000 to 100,000 clones, less than 95% of them singletons; the top ten hold about 0.35%. The sequenced sample consisted of T cells isolated from PBMCs. These receptors were obtained from a human donor in good health.

The rearrangement links TRBV19 to TRBJ2-5; D is unclear. Germline CDR1 is LNHDA and CDR2 is SQIVND (reference sequence). Trimming stripped 3 bases from V and 5 bases from J, with 16 bases between. This CDR3 region has 15 residues. The CDR3 reads CASSMVLHPGETQYF. The CDR3 DNA reads as TGTGCCAGTAGTATGGTTTTACACCCCGGGGAGACCCAGTACTTC.

The V and J genes are TRBV11-2 and TRBJ2-7; D call uncertain. Between the trimmed V and J ends, which lost 1 base and 4 bases, there was a span of 11 bases. CDR1 and CDR2 from the germline V gene are SGHAT and FQNNGV. The CDR3 is made up of 14 amino acids. CDR3 nucleotide sequence: TGTGCCAGCAGCTTAGTCCAGGATGCATACGAGCAGTACTTC. It translates to CASSLVQDAYEQYF.

J is TRBJ1-1 and V is TRBV7-6, with 8 bases fitting TRBD1. J gave up 8 bases and V 5 bases, and 7 bases lay outside the gene matches. Germline V gives CDR1 SGHVS, CDR2 FNYEAQ. This CDR3 spans 13 amino acids. The CDR3 nucleotides read TGTGCCAGCAGCCGCAGGGACAGGTTCGAAGCTTTCTTT. It codes for CASSRRDRFEAFF.

The sample holds one count of this clone. The V gene is TRBV2, the J gene TRBJ2-3, with D hard to call. The CDR3 is 14 residues long. CDR1 and CDR2 from the germline V gene are SNHLY and FYNNEI. Between the trimmed V and J ends, which lost 4 bases and 2 bases, there was a span of 10 bases. For the CDR3, the DNA is TGTGCCAGCAGTGCCCCGGTGCTCACAGATACGCAGTATTTT. It specifies CASSAPVLTDTQYF.

The V and J genes are TRBV11-3 and TRBJ2-1; 8 nucleotides line up with TRBD2. The V gene end was trimmed by 5 bases and the J gene end by 4 bases; junction bases not matched to a gene: 10. The CDR3 is 16 amino acids. In germline, CDR1 is SGHNT, CDR2 YENEEA. CDR3 loop: CASSQHTSGAYNEQFF. CDR3 coding DNA: TGTGCCAGCAGCCAACACACTAGCGGAGCGTACAATGAGCAGTTCTTC. Supplemented by reference TRBV11-3 and TRBJ2-1, the full variable domain reads EAGVVQSPRYKIIEKKQPVAFWCNPISGHNTLYWYLQNLGQGPELLIRYENEEAVDDSQLPKDRFSAERLKGVDSTLKIQPAELGDSAVYLCASSQHTSGAYNEQFFGPGTRLTVL.

The chain carries TRBV5-1 and TRBJ2-5, with TRBD2 identical over 8 bases. CDR3 length: 14 amino acids. CDR1 and CDR2 from the germline V gene are SGHRS and YFSETQ. V lost 4 bases, J lost 4 bases, and 6 bases stayed unmatched. For the CDR3, the DNA is TGCGCCAGCAGCCTGATAGCGGGACTAGAGACCCAGTACTTC. This encodes CASSLIAGLETQYF.